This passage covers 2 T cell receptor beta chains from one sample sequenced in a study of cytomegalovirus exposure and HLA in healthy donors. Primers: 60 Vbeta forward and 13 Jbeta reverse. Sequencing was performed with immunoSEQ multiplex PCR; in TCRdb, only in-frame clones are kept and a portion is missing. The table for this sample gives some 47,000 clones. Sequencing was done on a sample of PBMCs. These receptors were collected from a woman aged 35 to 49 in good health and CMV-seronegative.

The CDR3 is CASTLLAGDYEQYF. The CDR3 DNA is TGTGCCAGCACCCTCCTAGCGGGAGACTACGAGCAGTACTTC. The chain carries TRBV11-2 and TRBJ2-7; 10 bases match TRBD2. Germline lookup yields CDR1 SGHAT and CDR2 FQNNGV. Losses at the gene ends were 7 bases for V and 3 bases for J; bases not matched to a gene: 6. This CDR3 region has 14 residues.

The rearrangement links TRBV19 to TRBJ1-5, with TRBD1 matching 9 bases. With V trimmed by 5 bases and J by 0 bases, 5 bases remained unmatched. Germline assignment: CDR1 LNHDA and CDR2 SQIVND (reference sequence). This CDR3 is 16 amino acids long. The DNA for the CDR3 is TGTGCCAGTAGTCACAGGGGGCGATATAGCAATCAGCCCCAGCATTTT. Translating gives CASSHRGRYSNQPQHF.